The rows below give T cell receptor beta chains drawn from one sample of a study of cytomegalovirus exposure and HLA in healthy donors. The data were produced by immunoSEQ multiplex PCR, yet TCRdb's version contains in-frame clones alone and is incomplete. The sample records about 44,000 clones, approximately 94% being singletons. The sequenced material came from PBMCs. Source of these receptors: a woman between 18 and 29 years old in good health and CMV-seronegative. The CDR3 runs from the conserved cysteine through the conserved F or W. The order of the fields is V gene, D gene, J gene, clone size, CDR3 protein, CDR3 DNA. The D gene is left open where the match is weak. Only part of the rows carry a size: once, few, many, or a class if the clone is expanded.

TRBV30	TRBD2	TRBJ2-1	once	CACPSGGGYNEQFF	TGTGCCTGCCCTAGTGGGGGGGGATACAATGAGCAGTTCTTC
TRBV7-8	TRBD1	TRBJ2-7	NA	CASSYGQNRQGKEYF	TGTGCCAGCAGCTACGGACAAAACCGACAGGGCAAGGAGTACTTC
TRBV6-4	TRBD2	TRBJ2-3	NA	CASSPAGAFTDTQYF	TGTGCCAGCAGTCCAGCGGGGGCATTCACAGATACGCAGTATTTT
TRBV29-1	NA	TRBJ1-4	NA	CSVAGSYNEKLFF	TGCAGCGTCGCCGGGAGCTACAATGAAAAACTGTTTTTT
TRBV6-4	NA	TRBJ1-1	NA	CASSDSANTEAFF	TGTGCCAGCAGTGACTCGGCCAACACTGAAGCTTTCTTT
TRBV7-9	NA	TRBJ1-4	NA	CASSLAGLLEKLFF	TGTGCCAGCAGCTTAGCGGGGCTACTCGAAAAACTGTTTTTT
TRBV4-1	TRBD1	TRBJ2-7	NA	CASTKEGTGLDYEQYF	TGCGCCAGCACGAAAGAGGGGACAGGGTTGGACTACGAGCAGTACTTC
TRBV27	NA	TRBJ2-7	NA	CASGRDTLYEQYF	TGTGCCAGCGGACGGGACACCCTCTACGAGCAGTACTTC
TRBV27	TRBD2	TRBJ2-7	NA	CASSLSAGGSPYEQYF	TGTGCCAGCAGTTTATCTGCGGGAGGGTCCCCCTACGAGCAGTACTTC
TRBV11-1	TRBD1	TRBJ2-2	NA	CASRRGTGGAGTGELFF	TGTGCCAGCAGACGGGGGACAGGGGGCGCGGGCACCGGGGAGCTGTTTTTT
TRBV25-1	NA	TRBJ2-3	NA	CASRTHTDTQYF	TGTGCCAGCCGGACACACACAGATACGCAGTATTTT
TRBV5-4	TRBD1	TRBJ1-3	NA	CASSHAGQGRGNTIYF	TGTGCCAGCAGCCATGCAGGACAGGGTCGAGGAAACACCATATATTTT
TRBV6-6	TRBD1	TRBJ1-5	once	CASSYLGQGIQPQHF	TGTGCCAGCAGTTACCTGGGACAGGGCATTCAGCCCCAGCATTTT
TRBV5-1	NA	TRBJ2-7	NA	CASSLGSGISYEQYF	TGCGCCAGCAGCTTAGGGAGCGGCATCTCCTACGAGCAGTACTTC
TRBV6-1	TRBD2	TRBJ2-1	NA	CASSGILAGVSEQFF	TGTGCCAGCAGTGGAATACTAGCGGGAGTGAGTGAGCAGTTCTTC
TRBV27	NA	TRBJ1-5	NA	CASSRGTNQPQHF	TGTGCCAGCAGTCGGGGTACCAATCAGCCCCAGCATTTT
TRBV7-2	NA	TRBJ1-2	NA	CASSLLGGTNYGYTF	TGTGCCAGCAGCTTATTGGGGGGGACTAACTATGGCTACACCTTC
TRBV5-4	NA	TRBJ2-7	NA	CASSPDGLSYEQYF	TGTGCCAGCAGCCCAGACGGACTAAGTTACGAGCAGTACTTC
TRBV27	TRBD2	TRBJ2-5	NA	CASRPRVYGLAGGETQYF	TGTGCCAGCAGACCCCGGGTTTACGGACTAGCGGGAGGAGAGACCCAGTACTTC
TRBV6-6	TRBD1	TRBJ1-2	once	CASSLGQPNYGYTF	TGTGCCAGCAGTTTGGGACAGCCTAACTATGGCTACACCTTC
TRBV2	NA	TRBJ2-3	NA	CASSDDRHSSTDTQYF	TGTGCCAGCAGTGATGACAGGCACTCTAGCACAGATACGCAGTATTTT
TRBV10-2	TRBD1	TRBJ1-2	NA	CASSDMGDRAGCFF	TGCGCCAGCAGTGATATGGGGGACAGGGCGGGTTGTTTCTTC
TRBV6-1	NA	TRBJ2-2	NA	CASSVQDITGELFF	TGTGCCAGCAGTGTACAGGACATCACCGGGGAGCTGTTTTTT
TRBV28	NA	TRBJ2-7	NA	CASSLGGMSSYEQYF	TGTGCCAGCAGTTTAGGAGGGATGAGCTCCTACGAGCAGTACTTC
TRBV10-3	TRBD1	TRBJ1-4	NA	CAISEEGQHEKLFF	TGTGCCATCAGTGAAGAGGGACAGCATGAAAAACTGTTTTTT
TRBV7-8	NA	TRBJ1-5	once	CASSLASRGLNQPQHF	TGTGCCAGCAGCTTAGCGAGCAGGGGACTAAATCAGCCCCAGCATTTT
TRBV2	NA	TRBJ1-1	NA	CASSGGGNTEAFF	TGTGCCAGCAGTGGAGGCGGGAACACTGAAGCTTTCTTT
TRBV7-9	TRBD1	TRBJ1-2	NA	CASTQQPGQGTKGYGYTF	TGTGCCAGCACTCAACAACCGGGACAGGGTACGAAGGGCTATGGCTACACCTTC